A selection of T cell receptor beta chains follows, all from one sample in a study of cytomegalovirus exposure and HLA in healthy donors. Data came from immunoSEQ multiplex PCR; TCRdb stores just in-frame clones and leaves some out. The data hold some 200,000 clones, with 80% to 85% observed a single time. Sequencing was performed on PBMCs. The receptors originated from a man aged 35 to 55 in good health and CMV-seropositive. Each CDR3 is given with its conserved first and last residue. A D gene is named only where the DNA matches it firmly. Clone size is not always given. Where it is, it says once, few, many or a class for expanded clones.

clone_size,d_call,v_call,j_call,cdr3_aa,cdr3_nt
-,-,TRBV30,TRBJ1-5,CAWSQGPPGNQPQHF,TGTGCCTGGAGCCAGGGGCCCCCAGGAAATCAGCCCCAGCATTTT
-,-,TRBV5-4,TRBJ1-2,CASWGGYGYTF,TGTGCCAGCTGGGGGGGCTATGGCTACACCTTC
-,TRBD1,TRBV15,TRBJ2-3,CATSRYRDRSDTQYF,TGTGCCACCAGTAGATACCGGGACAGATCAGATACGCAGTATTTT
few,-,TRBV15,TRBJ2-7,CATSRVTGVFAYEQYF,TGTGCCACCAGCAGAGTAACGGGGGTGTTCGCCTACGAGCAGTACTTC
-,TRBD1,TRBV28,TRBJ2-2,CASSWDSTGELFF,TGTGCCAGCAGCTGGGACAGCACCGGGGAGCTGTTTTTT
-,TRBD1,TRBV10-2,TRBJ1-1,CASSQQGAEAFF,TGCGCCAGCAGTCAACAGGGGGCTGAAGCTTTCTTT
-,TRBD2,TRBV4-1,TRBJ2-7,CASSQVKVSSGGGEQYF,TGCGCCAGCAGCCAAGTGAAGGTGTCTAGCGGGGGTGGCGAGCAGTACTTC
-,-,TRBV7-9,TRBJ1-2,CASSFWTVETNYGYTF,TGTGCCAGCAGCTTCTGGACAGTCGAGACTAACTATGGCTACACCTTC
-,-,TRBV10-3,TRBJ1-2,CAISESSANYGYTF,TGTGCCATCAGTGAGTCGAGTGCTAACTATGGCTACACCTTC
-,TRBD1,TRBV15,TRBJ2-7,CATSRTRTGGAWEQYF,TGTGCCACCAGCAGGACCAGGACAGGGGGCGCGTGGGAGCAGTACTTC
-,TRBD2,TRBV7-9,TRBJ2-1,CASSPWASGGADEQFF,TGTGCCAGCAGCCCTTGGGCTAGCGGGGGGGCAGATGAGCAGTTCTTC
-,-,TRBV5-6,TRBJ2-5,CASSFWRTEETQYF,TGTGCCAGCAGCTTCTGGCGGACTGAAGAGACCCAGTACTTC
-,TRBD2,TRBV5-1,TRBJ2-3,CASSIPGLSNRGLSTDTQYF,TGCGCCAGCAGCATACCGGGACTATCGAATCGGGGCCTTAGCACAGATACGCAGTATTTT
-,TRBD1,TRBV7-9,TRBJ1-2,CASSHGTGGAYNYGYTF,TGTGCCAGCAGCCATGGGACAGGGGGTGCGTATAACTATGGCTACACCTTC
-,-,TRBV6-5,TRBJ1-2,CASSWTGREDGYTF,TGTGCCAGCAGCTGGACGGGAAGAGAGGATGGCTACACCTTC
-,TRBD2,TRBV27,TRBJ2-1,CASSDVRGGRGNEQFF,TGTGCCAGCAGTGACGTTCGGGGGGGCCGGGGCAATGAGCAGTTCTTC
-,-,TRBV25-1,TRBJ1-1,CASGAPGSTEAFF,TGTGCCAGCGGGGCCCCCGGCAGCACTGAAGCTTTCTTT
few,TRBD1,TRBV28,TRBJ1-4,CASSTTGDLEKLFF,TGTGCCAGCAGTACCACAGGGGACCTTGAAAAACTGTTTTTT
-,TRBD2,TRBV27,TRBJ2-3,CASSSTPGLAGGLF,TGTGCCAGCAGTTCAACACCCGGACTAGCGGGGGGGCTTTTT
-,TRBD2,TRBV5-1,TRBJ2-7,CASSHGTGGYSYEQYF,TGCGCCAGCAGCCACGGTACCGGGGGGTACTCCTACGAGCAGTACTTC
-,TRBD2,TRBV7-3,TRBJ2-1,CASSFNPSGVYNEQFF,TGTGCCAGCAGCTTTAACCCTAGCGGGGTTTACAATGAGCAGTTCTTC
once,-,TRBV29-1,TRBJ2-7,CSVVAQTPEQYF,TGCAGCGTTGTAGCACAAACGCCCGAGCAGTACTTC
-,-,TRBV10-1,TRBJ2-3,CASRSSAGDTQYF,TGCGCCAGCAGGTCCAGCGCCGGAGATACGCAGTATTTT
-,TRBD2,TRBV2,TRBJ2-7,CASSETVAGVYEQYF,TGTGCCAGCAGTGAGACTGTAGCGGGGGTCTACGAGCAGTACTTC
-,-,TRBV4-1,TRBJ2-7,CASSLRDSYEQYF,TGCGCCAGCAGCCTCAGGGACTCCTACGAGCAGTACTTC
-,TRBD2,TRBV18,TRBJ2-4,CASSPPTGGSNIQYF,TGTGCCAGCTCACCACCGACGGGGGGGTCGAACATTCAGTACTTC
-,-,TRBV30,TRBJ1-1,CAWSVLNTEAFF,TGTGCCTGGAGTGTTCTTAACACTGAAGCTTTCTTT
-,-,TRBV19,TRBJ1-4,CASSIVGSMEKLFF,TGTGCCAGTAGTATAGTTGGCAGTATGGAAAAACTGTTTTTT
-,-,TRBV5-1,TRBJ2-2,CASSLVTGTGELFF,TGCGCCAGCAGCTTGGTAACGGGTACCGGGGAGCTGTTTTTT
-,-,TRBV6-1,TRBJ2-5,CASLTDGETQYF,TGTGCCAGCCTAACCGACGGGGAGACCCAGTACTTC
-,-,TRBV27,TRBJ2-3,CASSSPLAQPTDTQYF,TGTGCCAGCAGTTCACCACTAGCCCAGCCTACAGATACGCAGTATTTT
-,TRBD1,TRBV27,TRBJ2-7,CASRQGSNEQYF,TGTGCCAGCAGACAGGGGTCAAACGAGCAGTACTTC
few,-,TRBV6-6,TRBJ1-6,CASNPRVEGSPLHF,TGTGCCAGCAACCCAAGGGTAGAGGGTTCACCCCTCCACTTT
-,-,TRBV5-1,TRBJ2-7,CASSLGANSYEQYF,TGCGCCAGCAGCTTGGGGGCGAACTCCTACGAGCAGTACTTC
-,TRBD1,TRBV6-5,TRBJ2-2,CASSWTGQRELFF,TGTGCCAGCAGCTGGACAGGGCAGAGGGAGCTGTTTTTT
-,TRBD1,TRBV30,TRBJ2-5,CAWGGDRGRLETQYF,TGTGCCTGGGGGGGGGACAGGGGGCGCCTTGAGACCCAGTACTTC
-,-,TRBV15,TRBJ2-3,CATSKGGGPGGDTQYF,TGTGCCACCAGCAAAGGTGGGGGTCCAGGGGGGGATACGCAGTATTTT
-,TRBD1,TRBV18,TRBJ2-3,CASSRDRADTDTQYF,TGTGCCAGCTCACGTGACAGGGCTGACACAGATACGCAGTATTTT
-,-,TRBV7-2,TRBJ2-3,CASSLGTARTDTQYF,TGTGCCAGCAGCTTAGGGACAGCCCGCACAGATACGCAGTATTTT
once,TRBD2,TRBV7-2,TRBJ2-1,CASSFGRGGYNEQFF,TGTGCCAGCAGCTTTGGGCGGGGGGGTTACAATGAGCAGTTCTTC
-,-,TRBV15,TRBJ1-5,CATSSSGTGNQPQHF,TGTGCCACCAGCAGTAGCGGGACGGGCAATCAGCCCCAGCATTTT
-,-,TRBV19,TRBJ2-5,CASSNSLRGETQYF,TGTGCCAGTAGTAATTCGCTAAGGGGAGAGACCCAGTACTTC
-,TRBD2,TRBV27,TRBJ2-5,CASSPMGAGETQYF,TGTGCCAGCAGTCCCATGGGAGCGGGGGAGACCCAGTACTTC
-,TRBD2,TRBV5-4,TRBJ2-7,CASRRRGDSYEQYF,TGTGCCAGCCGCAGACGGGGGGACTCCTACGAGCAGTACTTC
once,-,TRBV29-1,TRBJ1-5,CSVRRDSNQPQHF,TGCAGCGTCCGACGGGATAGCAATCAGCCCCAGCATTTT
-,TRBD1,TRBV5-1,TRBJ2-4,CASSSRTGYSNIQYF,TGCGCCAGCAGCTCCAGGACAGGCTATTCAAACATTCAGTACTTC
-,TRBD2,TRBV7-3,TRBJ2-5,CASSSQAGGRETQYF,TGTGCCAGCAGCTCCCAAGCGGGGGGGCGGGAGACCCAGTACTTC
-,-,TRBV7-9,TRBJ2-1,CASSLTWSSYNEQFF,TGTGCCAGCAGCTTGACTTGGAGCTCCTACAATGAGCAGTTCTTC
-,-,TRBV12-5,TRBJ2-3,CASGLWPSPGSDTQYF,TGTGCTAGTGGTTTGTGGCCCTCCCCAGGGTCGGATACGCAGTATTTT
-,-,TRBV5-1,TRBJ2-1,CASSTGYNEQFF,TGCGCCAGCAGCACAGGGTACAATGAGCAGTTCTTC
-,-,TRBV7-6,TRBJ2-2,CASSLNRGGELFF,TGTGCCAGCAGCCTCAACCGGGGCGGGGAGCTGTTTTTT
few,TRBD1,TRBV6-6,TRBJ2-3,CASRDSYPFTDTQYF,TGTGCCAGCCGGGACAGCTATCCATTCACAGATACGCAGTATTTT
-,-,TRBV9,TRBJ1-2,CASSAREGANYGYTF,TGTGCCAGCAGCGCTCGAGAGGGGGCTAACTATGGCTACACCTTC
-,TRBD2,TRBV7-2,TRBJ2-7,CASSPRAGGIAYEQYF,TGTGCCAGCAGTCCCCGGGCGGGGGGAATAGCCTACGAGCAGTACTTC
-,TRBD1,TRBV4-1,TRBJ2-1,CASSHGDRNRYNEQFF,TGCGCCAGCAGCCATGGGGACAGAAACCGATACAATGAGCAGTTCTTC
-,TRBD2,TRBV6-5,TRBJ2-2,CASSLAGGNTGELFF,TGTGCCAGCAGCTTAGCGGGGGGGAACACCGGGGAGCTGTTTTTT
once,TRBD1,TRBV4-1,TRBJ2-7,CASSQRTGQDEQYF,TGCGCCAGCAGCCAGAGGACAGGGCAGGACGAGCAGTACTTC